This record looks at one TCR beta chain sequence and its context. The antigen is unknown. This entry comes from a study of T cells after yellow fever vaccination. Study-wide points: Booster sampling recovered most clones from primary vaccination (approximately 97% CD4, approximately 90% CD8). Of the clonotypes, a small share occurred in both CD4 and CD8 compartments.

The germline gives CDR1 MDHEN, CDR2 SYDVKM. The V end lost 2 bases, the J end lost 2 bases, and 13 bases lay between the germline ends. The CDR3 contains 15 residues. Conversion of TCR transcripts into cDNA relied on 5'RACE template switching, which added a universal primer site and UMIs. TCRdb reanalysed the 5' RACE reads using MiXCR and keeps one entry per CDR3 protein. The sample shows hundreds of thousands of distinct CDR3 sequences, around 12% of them seen only once. Here the sequenced sample was PBMCs, taken on the day of the yellow fever booster vaccination. The V gene is TRBV28, the J gene TRBJ2-7; D unclear. This TCR derives from a man under 40 who received the YFV17D yellow fever vaccine. The CDR3 nucleotides read TGTGCCAGCAGTTTACGAGGCCCTCCCACCTACGAGCAGTACTTC. Encoded protein: CASSLRGPPTYEQYF.